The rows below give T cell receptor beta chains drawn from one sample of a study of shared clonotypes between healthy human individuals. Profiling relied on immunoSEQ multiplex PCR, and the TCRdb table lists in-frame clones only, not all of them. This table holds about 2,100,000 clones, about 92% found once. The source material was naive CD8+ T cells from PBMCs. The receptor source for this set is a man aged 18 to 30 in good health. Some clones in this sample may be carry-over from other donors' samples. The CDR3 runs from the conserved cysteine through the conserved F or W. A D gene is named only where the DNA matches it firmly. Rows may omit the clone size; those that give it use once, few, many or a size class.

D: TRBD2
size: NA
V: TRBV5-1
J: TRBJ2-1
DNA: TGCGCCAGCAGCTTGACAGGGACTAGCTCCTACAATGAGCAGTTCTTC
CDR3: CASSLTGTSSYNEQFF

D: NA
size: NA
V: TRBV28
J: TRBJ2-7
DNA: TGTGCCAGCAGTATAAACACGGTGGGACCGCCGCCCTACGAGCAGTACTTC
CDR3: CASSINTVGPPPYEQYF

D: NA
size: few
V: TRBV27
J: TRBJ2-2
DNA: TGTGCCAGCAGTTTCCAGACCGGGGAGCTGTTTTTT
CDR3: CASSFQTGELFF

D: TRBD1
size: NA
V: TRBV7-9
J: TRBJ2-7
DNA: TGTGCCAGCAGCTTCCGAGACAGGGGAGGCTACGAGCAGTACTTC
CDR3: CASSFRDRGGYEQYF

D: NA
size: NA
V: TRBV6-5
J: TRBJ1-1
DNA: TGTGCCAGCAGTTACTCGATCGGAGAGAACACTGAAGCTTTCTTT
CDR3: CASSYSIGENTEAFF

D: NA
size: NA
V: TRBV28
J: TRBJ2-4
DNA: TGTGCCAGCACCACACCGACAACGGGACCCGCAAAGGGAAACATTCAGTACTTC
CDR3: CASTTPTTGPAKGNIQYF

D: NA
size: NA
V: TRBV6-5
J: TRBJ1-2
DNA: TGTGCCAGCAGCCCGGACCTGCCCGGAGGCTACACCTTC
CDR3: CASSPDLPGGYTF

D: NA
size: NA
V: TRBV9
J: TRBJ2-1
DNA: TGTGCCAGCAGCGTTGGAGACAATGAGCAGTTCTTC
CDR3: CASSVGDNEQFF

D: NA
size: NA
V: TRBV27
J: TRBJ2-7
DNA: TGTGCCAGCAGTTTATTAGGTACCGGGCTCCACGAGCAGTACTTC
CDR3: CASSLLGTGLHEQYF

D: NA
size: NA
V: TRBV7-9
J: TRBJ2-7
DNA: TGTGCCAGCAGCTTAGATCCAGCCTACGAGCAGTACTTC
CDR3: CASSLDPAYEQYF

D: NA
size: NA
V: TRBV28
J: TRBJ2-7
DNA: TGTGCCAGCAGGAGCTCAGGGGCCTACGAGCAGTACTTC
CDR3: CASRSSGAYEQYF

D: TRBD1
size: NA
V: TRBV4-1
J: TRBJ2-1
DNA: TGCGCCAGCAGCCAAGCAGTAATCTTAAGGACAGGGGACCACAATGAGCAGTTCTTC
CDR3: CASSQAVILRTGDHNEQFF

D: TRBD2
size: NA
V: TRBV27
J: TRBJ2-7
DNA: TGTGCCAGCAGTTTACGCGGGGGGAATCTCCCCGAGCAGTACTTC
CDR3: CASSLRGGNLPEQYF

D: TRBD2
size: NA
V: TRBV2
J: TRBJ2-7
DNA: TGTGCCAGCTGTAGCGGGCTTTACTCCTACGAGCAGTACTTC
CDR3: CASCSGLYSYEQYF

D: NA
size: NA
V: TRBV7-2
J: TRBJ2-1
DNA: TGTGCCAGCAGCTCCAGACAGTACTACAATGAGCAGTTCTTC
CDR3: CASSSRQYYNEQFF

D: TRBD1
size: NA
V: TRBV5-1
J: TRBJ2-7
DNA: TGCGCCAGCAGCTCGGACAGGGGCGAGCAGTACTTC
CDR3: CASSSDRGEQYF

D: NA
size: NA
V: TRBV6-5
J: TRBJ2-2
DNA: TGTGCCAGCAGTTACGGGGACGAACAAGGGGAGCTGTTTTTT
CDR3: CASSYGDEQGELFF

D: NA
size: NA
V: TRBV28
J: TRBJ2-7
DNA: TGTGCCAGCAGCCAAGCGACCTACGAGCAGTACTTC
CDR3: CASSQATYEQYF

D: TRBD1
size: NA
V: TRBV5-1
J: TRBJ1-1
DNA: TGCGCCAGCAGTTCCCGGGACAGGGGCCGGAACACTGAAGCTTTCTTT
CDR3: CASSSRDRGRNTEAFF

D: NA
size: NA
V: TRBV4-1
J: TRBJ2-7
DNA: TGCGCCAGCAGCCAAGAAAGGGTCTCCTACGAGCAGTACTTC
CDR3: CASSQERVSYEQYF

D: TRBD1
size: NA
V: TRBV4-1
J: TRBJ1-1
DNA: TGCGCCAGCAGCCGGGGGGACAGGGGGAACACTGAAGCTTTCTTT
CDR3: CASSRGDRGNTEAFF

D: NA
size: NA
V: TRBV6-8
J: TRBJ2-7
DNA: TGTGCCAGCAGTTACTCGATCGTCGCAGGGGGGGGCGAGCAGTACTTC
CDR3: CASSYSIVAGGGEQYF

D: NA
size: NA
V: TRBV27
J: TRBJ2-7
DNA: TGTGCCAGCAGAGGGTCGGGCCGGCCGATGTACGAGCAGTACTTC
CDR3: CASRGSGRPMYEQYF

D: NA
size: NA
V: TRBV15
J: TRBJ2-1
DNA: TGTGCCACCAGCAGAGAGGGCAGGGTCGTCGGCAATGAGCAGTTCTTC
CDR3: CATSREGRVVGNEQFF

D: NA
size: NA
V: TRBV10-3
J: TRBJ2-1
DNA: TGTGCCATCAGTTGGGACCGGCGGAATGAGCAGTTCTTC
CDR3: CAISWDRRNEQFF

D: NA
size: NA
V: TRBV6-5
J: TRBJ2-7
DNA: TGTGCCAGCAGTTACTCCAACAGATCGCCCTACGAGCAGTACTTC
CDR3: CASSYSNRSPYEQYF

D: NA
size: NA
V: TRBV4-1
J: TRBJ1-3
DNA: TGCGCCAGCAGCCAAGTGGGGGGACCTGGAAACACCATATATTTT
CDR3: CASSQVGGPGNTIYF

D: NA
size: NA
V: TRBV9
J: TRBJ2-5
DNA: TGTGCCAGCAGCGTAGGTTCGGTGAGGGGGCAAGAGACCCAGTACTTC
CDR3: CASSVGSVRGQETQYF

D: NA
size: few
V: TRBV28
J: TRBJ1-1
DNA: TGTGCCAGCAGTTTTGAGGGCTATGAAGCTTTCTTT
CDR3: CASSFEGYEAFF